This T cell receptor (beta chain) was identified in a study of cytomegalovirus exposure and HLA in healthy donors. This clone was found a few times. The antigen remains undetermined. The V gene lost 3 bases and the J gene lost 2 bases, with 13 bases spanning the gap. The germline V gene has CDR1 MDHEN and CDR2 SYDVKM. The CDR3 is made up of 15 amino acids. Study-level points and caveats: Most CMV-associated TCR beta chains were later found to appear HLA-restricted. In the analysis, some V segments, TRBV6-2 and TRBV6-3 included, were excluded as indistinguishable. A later analysis linked a missense DCLRE1C variant to TCR beta V- and J-gene trimming. TCR beta sequences numbering 15,000 to 20,000 were associated with HLA alleles at 0.05 false discovery rate in a later analysis.

The primer mix had 60 Vbeta and 13 Jbeta primers. Profiling relied on immunoSEQ multiplex PCR, and the TCRdb table lists in-frame clones only, not all of them. The sample lists 100,000 to 130,000 clones, over 70% occurring once. The sample comprised PBMCs. This chain links TRBV28 with TRBJ2-5; no firm D call. The TCR was taken from a man aged 30 to 45 in good health and CMV-seronegative. The CDR3 DNA follows: TGTGCCAGCAGTTTCCAAACCGGGTCACAAGAGACCCAGTACTTC. Protein: CASSFQTGSQETQYF.